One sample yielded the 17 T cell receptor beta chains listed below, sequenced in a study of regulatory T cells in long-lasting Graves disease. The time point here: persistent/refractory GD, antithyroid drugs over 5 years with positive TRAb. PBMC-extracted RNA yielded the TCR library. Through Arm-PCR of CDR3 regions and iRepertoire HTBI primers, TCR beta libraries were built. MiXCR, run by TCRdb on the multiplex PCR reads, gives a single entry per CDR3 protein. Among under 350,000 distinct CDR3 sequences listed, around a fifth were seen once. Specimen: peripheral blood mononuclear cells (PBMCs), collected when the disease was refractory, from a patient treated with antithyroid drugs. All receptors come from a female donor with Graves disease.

The CDR3 DNA follows: TGTGCCAGCAGCTTAGCCCGCGGCAACTATGGCTACACCTTC. Translating it yields CASSLARGNYGYTF. The chain uses TRBV7-8 and TRBJ1-2; D gene unclear. Trimming removed 0 bases at V and 2 bases at J, with 7 bases between. CDR3 size: 14 residues. Per the germline V gene, CDR1 is SGHVS and CDR2 is FQNEAQ.

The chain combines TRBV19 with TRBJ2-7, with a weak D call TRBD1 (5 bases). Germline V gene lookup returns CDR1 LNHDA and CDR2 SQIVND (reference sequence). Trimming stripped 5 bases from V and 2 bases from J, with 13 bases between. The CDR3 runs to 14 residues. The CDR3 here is CASSPSGFAYEQYF. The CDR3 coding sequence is TGTGCCAGTAGTCCCTCAGGGTTCGCCTACGAGCAGTACTTC.

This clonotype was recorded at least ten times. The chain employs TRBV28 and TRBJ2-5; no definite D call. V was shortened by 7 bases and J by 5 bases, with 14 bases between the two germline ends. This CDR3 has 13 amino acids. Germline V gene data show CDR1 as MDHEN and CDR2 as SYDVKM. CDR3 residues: CASNPGARETQYF. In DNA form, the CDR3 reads TGTGCCAGCAATCCCGGAGCCAGGGAGACCCAGTACTTC.

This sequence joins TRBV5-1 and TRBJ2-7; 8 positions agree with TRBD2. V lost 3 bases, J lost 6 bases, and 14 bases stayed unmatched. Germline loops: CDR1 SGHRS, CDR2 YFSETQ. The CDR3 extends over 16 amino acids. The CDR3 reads CASSSRPSGSSGEQYF. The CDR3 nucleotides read TGCGCCAGCAGCTCCCGGCCCAGCGGGAGCTCGGGCGAGCAGTACTTC.

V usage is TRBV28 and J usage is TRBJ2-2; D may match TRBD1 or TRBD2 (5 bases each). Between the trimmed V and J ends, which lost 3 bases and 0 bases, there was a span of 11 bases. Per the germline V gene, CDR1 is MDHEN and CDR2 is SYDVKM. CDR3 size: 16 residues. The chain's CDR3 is CASSLYQGPNTGELFF. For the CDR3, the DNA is TGTGCCAGCAGTTTGTATCAGGGACCGAACACCGGGGAGCTGTTTTTT.

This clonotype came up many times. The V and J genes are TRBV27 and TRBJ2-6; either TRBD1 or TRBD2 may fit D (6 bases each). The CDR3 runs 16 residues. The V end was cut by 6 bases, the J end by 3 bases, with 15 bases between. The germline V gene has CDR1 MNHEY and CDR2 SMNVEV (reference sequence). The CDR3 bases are TGTGCCAGCAGCCCCCGAGGGGGGTTTGGGGCCAACGTCCTGACTTTC. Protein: CASSPRGGFGANVLTF. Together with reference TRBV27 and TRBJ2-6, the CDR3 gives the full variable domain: EAQVTQNPRYLITVTGKKLTVTCSQNMNHEYMSWYRQDPGLGLRQIYYSMNVEVTDKGDVPEGYKVSRKEKRNFPLILESPSPNQTSLYFCASSPRGGFGANVLTFGAGSRLTVL.

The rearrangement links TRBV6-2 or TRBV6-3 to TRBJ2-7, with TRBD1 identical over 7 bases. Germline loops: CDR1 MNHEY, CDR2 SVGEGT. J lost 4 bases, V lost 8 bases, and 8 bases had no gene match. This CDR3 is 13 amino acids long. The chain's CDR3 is CASQPGQLYEQYF. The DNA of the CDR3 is TGTGCCAGCCAGCCGGGACAGCTTTACGAGCAGTACTTC.

The CDR3 spells CASSSPPGGEQFF. DNA of the CDR3: TGTGCCAGCAGTTCCCCCCCGGGGGGTGAGCAGTTCTTC. This chain uses TRBV27 with TRBJ2-1; 7 bases are a match to TRBD2. In germline, CDR1 is MNHEY, CDR2 SMNVEV (reference sequence). With V trimmed by 4 bases and J by 9 bases, 6 bases remained unmatched. The length of the CDR3 is 13 residues.

CDR3 residues: CARGQGNTGELFF. DNA for the CDR3: TGTGCCCGAGGACAGGGTAACACCGGGGAGCTGTTTTTT. The chain links TRBV30 to TRBJ2-2; 8 positions match TRBD1. The CDR3 is made up of 13 amino acids. V trimming: 8 bases; J trimming: 2 bases; junction bases outside the gene matches: 4. CDR1 is GTSNPN and CDR2 is SVGIG in the germline V gene (reference sequence).

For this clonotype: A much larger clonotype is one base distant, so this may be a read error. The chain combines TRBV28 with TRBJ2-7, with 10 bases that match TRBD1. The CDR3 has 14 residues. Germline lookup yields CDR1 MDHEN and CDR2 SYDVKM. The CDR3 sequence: CASGGTGETYKQYF. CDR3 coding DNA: TGTGCCAGCGGGGGGACAGGGGAAACCTACAAGCAGTACTTC.

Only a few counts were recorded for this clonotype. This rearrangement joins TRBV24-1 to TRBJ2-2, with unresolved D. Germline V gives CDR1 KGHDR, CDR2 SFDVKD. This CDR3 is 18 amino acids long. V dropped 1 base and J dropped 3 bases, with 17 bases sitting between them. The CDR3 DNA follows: TGTGCCACCAGTGATTTAGGAGTCGGCGTGGTCGACACCGGGGAGCTGTTTTTT. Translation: CATSDLGVGVVDTGELFF.

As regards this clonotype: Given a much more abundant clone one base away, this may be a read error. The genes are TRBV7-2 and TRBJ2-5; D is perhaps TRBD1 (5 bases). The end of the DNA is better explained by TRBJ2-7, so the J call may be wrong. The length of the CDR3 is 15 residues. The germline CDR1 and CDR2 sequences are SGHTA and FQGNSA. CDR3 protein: CASSLWSTGTSEQYF. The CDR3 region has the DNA TGTGCCAGCAGCTTATGGTCTACAGGCACCTCCGAGCAGTACTTC.

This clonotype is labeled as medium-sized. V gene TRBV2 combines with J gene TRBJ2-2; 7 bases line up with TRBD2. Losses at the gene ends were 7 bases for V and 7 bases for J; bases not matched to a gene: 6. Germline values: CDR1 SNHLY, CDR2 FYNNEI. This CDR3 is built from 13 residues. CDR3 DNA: TGTGCCAGCAACACACTAGCGAACGGGGAGCTGTTTTTT. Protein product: CASNTLANGELFF.

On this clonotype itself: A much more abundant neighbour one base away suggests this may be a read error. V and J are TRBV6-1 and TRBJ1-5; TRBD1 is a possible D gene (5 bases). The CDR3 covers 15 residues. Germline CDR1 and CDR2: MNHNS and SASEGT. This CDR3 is CATMPGVWRNRPQHF. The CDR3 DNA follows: TGTGCCACCATGCCGGGGGTCTGGAGAAATCGGCCCCAGCATTTT.

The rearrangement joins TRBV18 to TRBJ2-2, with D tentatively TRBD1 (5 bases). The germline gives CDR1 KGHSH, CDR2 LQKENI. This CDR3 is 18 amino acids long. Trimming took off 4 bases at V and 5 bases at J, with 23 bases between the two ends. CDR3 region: CASSRQGADVERTGELFF. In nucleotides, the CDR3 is TGTGCCAGCTCACGTCAGGGCGCCGACGTGGAACGGACCGGGGAGCTGTTTTTT. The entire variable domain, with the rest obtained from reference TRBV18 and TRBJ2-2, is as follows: NAGVMQNPRHLVRRRGQEARLRCSPMKGHSHVYWYRQLPEEGLKFMVYLQKENIIDESGMPKERFSAEFPKEGPSILRIQQVVRGDSAAYFCASSRQGADVERTGELFFGEGSRLTVL.

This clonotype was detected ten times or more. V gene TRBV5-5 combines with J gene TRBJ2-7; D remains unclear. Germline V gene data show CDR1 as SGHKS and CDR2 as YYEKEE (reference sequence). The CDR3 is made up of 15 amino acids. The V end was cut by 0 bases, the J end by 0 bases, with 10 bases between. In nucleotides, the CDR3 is TGTGCCAGCAGCTTGGCACTGTCGATCTCCTACGAGCAGTACTTC. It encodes CASSLALSISYEQYF.

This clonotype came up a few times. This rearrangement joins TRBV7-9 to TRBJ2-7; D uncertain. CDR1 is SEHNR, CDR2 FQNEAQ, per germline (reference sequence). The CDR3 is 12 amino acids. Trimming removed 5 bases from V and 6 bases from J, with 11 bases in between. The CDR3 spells CASSEADREQYF. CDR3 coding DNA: TGTGCCAGCAGCGAGGCGGACCGCGAGCAGTACTTC.